This T cell receptor (beta chain) was recorded in a study of blood T cell repertoires in COVID-19. Turning to the study itself: Acute and convalescent COVID-19 samples came from the United States, Italy and Spain. In each case, the material was cDNA or gDNA derived from T cells, B-cell-depleted T cells, or PBMCs.

Adults between roughly 18 and 89 years of age took part from 20 to 25 US areas. This CDR3 has 14 residues. The germline gives CDR1 LGHNA, CDR2 YNFKEQ. The germline V and J ends were trimmed by 6 bases and 8 bases, with 14 bases remaining between them. Only in-frame clones appear in the TCRdb table, and some are missing; sequencing was by immunoSEQ multiplex PCR. This sample has hundreds of thousands of clones; 88% occur once, and the top ten carry about 2.1%. The chain couples TRBV4-2 to TRBJ1-6; TRBD1 might be the D (5 bases). The sequencing sample was made of PBMCs or T cells enriched from blood (not recorded which). The TCR comes from a woman between 40 and 55 years old with acute COVID-19. Here the CDR3 reads CASRGWQGDSPLHF. The CDR3, as DNA: TGTGCCAGCAGAGGGTGGCAGGGCGATTCACCCCTCCACTTT.